This entry lists 24 T cell receptor beta chains sequenced from one sample in a study of T cell responses to AZD1222 COVID-19 vaccine. Using immunoSEQ multiplex PCR, the repertoire was profiled, and TCRdb retains in-frame clones only, with some absent. This table has about 150,000 clones, around 91% appearing once. This specimen consisted of peripheral blood, obtained on day 0 of AZD1222 vaccination. The receptors stem from an adult in good health.

The chain joins TRBV7-2 to TRBJ2-7; 9 positions match TRBD1. This CDR3 has 14 residues. V lost 5 bases and J lost 2; bases outside the gene matches: 4. Germline V gives CDR1 SGHTA, CDR2 FQGNSA. The CDR3 sequence: CASSPWTGAYEQYF. The CDR3 DNA follows: TGTGCCAGCAGCCCCTGGACAGGGGCCTACGAGCAGTACTTC.

The chain combines TRBV28 with TRBJ1-2; perhaps TRBD1 as D (6 bases). The CDR3 is made up of 13 amino acids. In germline, CDR1 is MDHEN, CDR2 SYDVKM. V lost 4 bases, J lost 7 bases, and 13 bases lay in between. The CDR3 nucleotides are TGTGCCAGCAGTTCGCCACAGGGATTTGGCTACACCTTC. It is translated as CASSSPQGFGYTF.

J is TRBJ1-6 and V is TRBV14; 8 bases are a match to TRBD1. V gave up 1 base and J gave up 14 bases; unmatched junction bases: 13. This CDR3 spans 16 amino acids. Germline CDR1 reads SGHDN; CDR2 reads FVKESK. DNA for the CDR3: TGTGCCAGCAGCCAAGTAAGGTGGGCAGGGGGCGTGACCCTCCACTTT. Protein sequence: CASSQVRWAGGVTLHF.

The J gene is TRBJ2-3, the V gene TRBV5-1; TRBD2 matches at 7 bases. Germline-derived CDR1 and CDR2 are SGHRS and YFSETQ. Germline trimming cut 0 bases from V and 5 bases from J; bases unmatched to any gene: 3. The CDR3 has 14 residues. The DNA of the CDR3 is TGCGCCAGCAGCTTGGCAGCGGGACTAGATACGCAGTATTTT. It specifies CASSLAAGLDTQYF.

The chain links TRBV7-9 to TRBJ2-5; 7 positions agree with TRBD2. V was clipped by 5 bases and J by 4 bases; unmatched bases: 7. Germline CDR1 reads SEHNR; CDR2 reads FQNEAQ (reference sequence). The CDR3 has 14 residues. CDR3 in amino acids: CASSPWGGRETQYF. The CDR3 DNA reads TGTGCCAGCAGCCCGTGGGGGGGGAGAGAGACCCAGTACTTC.

The chain carries TRBV4-1 and TRBJ2-3, with D possibly being TRBD1 or TRBD2 (6 bases each). There are 15 residues in the CDR3. Germline values: CDR1 MGHRA, CDR2 YSYEKL. The ends were cut back, 0 bases at V and 0 bases at J, with 7 bases in the middle. The chain's CDR3 is CASSQDGGSTDTQYF. CDR3 bases: TGCGCCAGCAGCCAAGACGGGGGCAGCACAGATACGCAGTATTTT.

This clone was recorded once. The sample has other DNA sequences that encode this CDR3 too. This chain joins TRBV6-5 and TRBJ1-5, with D uncertain. The CDR3 covers 14 residues. Trimming removed 0 bases at V and 4 bases at J, with 7 bases between. Germline values: CDR1 MNHEY, CDR2 SVGAGI. Here the CDR3 DNA reads TGTGCCAGCAGTTACTCGGGCGGGAATCAGCCCCAGCATTTT. Its translation: CASSYSGGNQPQHF.

The chain recombines TRBV6-6 with TRBJ1-2; D perhaps matches TRBD1 (5 bases). V lost 7 bases and J 7 bases, leaving 10 bases between the germline ends. CDR3 length: 11 amino acids. From germline, CDR1 is MNHNY and CDR2 SVGAGI (reference sequence). Here the CDR3 reads CASTPGVGYTF. CDR3 DNA sequence: TGTGCCAGCACTCCGGGGGTTGGCTACACCTTC.

The V gene is TRBV9, the J gene TRBJ1-4; TRBD1 matches at 10 bases. In germline, CDR1 is SGDLS, CDR2 YYNGEE. The length of the CDR3 is 15 residues. After removal of 3 bases from V and 6 bases from J, the junction contained 5 bases not matched to a gene. CDR3 DNA sequence: TGTGCCAGCAGCGGAACCGGGACAGGGGATGAAAAACTGTTTTTT. The encoded protein is CASSGTGTGDEKLFF.

The chain's CDR3 is CASSQDELAYEQYF. CDR3 nucleotide sequence: TGTGCCAGCAGCCAAGATGAGCTAGCGTACGAGCAGTACTTC. The rearrangement uses TRBV4-2 and TRBJ2-7; possibly TRBD2 for D (6 bases). Trimming pared 0 bases from V and 4 bases from J, leaving 10 bases between. Germline CDR1 is LGHNA and CDR2 is YNFKEQ. CDR3 size: 14 residues.

The V gene is TRBV19, the J gene TRBJ1-5, with D unclear. The germline gives CDR1 LNHDA, CDR2 SQIVND (reference sequence). V was clipped by 10 bases and J by 4 bases, with 17 bases between them. The CDR3 extends over 14 amino acids. CDR3 region: CATTGLSFNQPQHF. The DNA for the CDR3 is TGTGCCACCACCGGGCTCTCATTTAATCAGCCCCAGCATTTT.

The V gene is TRBV4-2, the J gene TRBJ1-1, with unresolved D. The germline V and J ends were trimmed by 8 bases and 3 bases, with 16 bases remaining between them. The CDR3 spans 14 residues. Germline assignment: CDR1 LGHNA and CDR2 YNFKEQ. The CDR3 spells CASREFITYTEAFF. The CDR3 DNA is TGTGCCAGCCGGGAGTTTATAACGTACACTGAAGCTTTCTTT.

The rearrangement uses TRBV7-9 and TRBJ2-7; perhaps TRBD1 as D (5 bases). V lost 4 bases and J lost 1, with 17 bases in between. CDR3 length equals 16 residues. Germline V gene data show CDR1 as SEHNR and CDR2 as FQNEAQ (reference sequence). The CDR3 here is CASSSDRNRPSYEQYF. The DNA of the CDR3 is TGTGCCAGCAGCTCCGACAGAAATCGACCATCCTACGAGCAGTACTTC. The entire variable domain, with the rest obtained from reference TRBV7-9 and TRBJ2-7, is as follows: DTGVSQNPRHKITKRGQNVTFRCDPISEHNRLYWYRQTLGQGPEFLTYFQNEAQLEKSRLLSDRFSAERPKGSFSTLEIQRTEQGDSAMYLCASSSDRNRPSYEQYFGPGTRLTVT.

The V and J genes are TRBV28 and TRBJ2-1; 11 bases match TRBD2. The CDR3 is 17 residues long. Per germline, CDR1 MDHEN and CDR2 SYDVKM. V dropped 6 bases and J dropped 3; count of bases not matched to a gene: 10. The CDR3 is CASRGGSSGRDYNEQFF. The CDR3 bases are TGTGCCAGCAGGGGAGGGAGTAGCGGGAGGGACTACAATGAGCAGTTCTTC.

The chain couples TRBV7-2 to TRBJ2-4; D unclear. Looked up from germline, CDR1 is SGHTA and CDR2 is FQGNSA. Between the trimmed V and J ends, which lost 2 bases and 7 bases, there was a span of 6 bases. The CDR3 is 12 residues long. The CDR3 DNA is TGTGCCAGCAGCTTAAACCCCAACATTCAGTACTTC. It encodes CASSLNPNIQYF.

This rearrangement joins TRBV5-6 to TRBJ2-6, with D perhaps matching TRBD1 (5 bases). Germline V gene sequence: CDR1 SGHDT, CDR2 YYEEEE. This CDR3 region has 18 residues. Trimming stripped 2 bases from V and 0 bases from J, with 15 bases between. The chain's CDR3 is CASSLKSRAFSGANVLTF. The CDR3 bases are TGTGCCAGCAGCTTAAAGTCCAGGGCCTTCTCTGGGGCCAACGTCCTGACTTTC.

The gene calls are TRBV11-2 and TRBJ2-7, with 7 bases matching TRBD1. V lost 5 bases, J lost 4 bases, and 11 bases stayed unmatched. Germline V gives CDR1 SGHAT, CDR2 FQNNGV. CDR3 size: 15 residues. CDR3 protein: CASSPTTGTLYEQYF. CDR3 bases: TGTGCCAGCAGCCCGACGACAGGGACCCTATACGAGCAGTACTTC.

V usage is TRBV29-1 and J usage is TRBJ2-3; TRBD2 matches 8 bases. With 0 bases clipped from V and 6 bases from J, the junction kept 8 bases outside the gene matches. The CDR3 loop spans 15 amino acids. Germline loops: CDR1 SQVTM, CDR2 ANQGSEA. The CDR3 bases are TGCAGCGTTGAAGATCCGGGAGGGAGGGCGGATACGCAGTATTTT. Protein product: CSVEDPGGRADTQYF.

V gene TRBV4-1 combines with J gene TRBJ2-7; the D is unclear. Trimming pared 2 bases from V and 2 bases from J, leaving 13 bases between. The CDR3 sequence is 15 residues long. Per germline, CDR1 MGHRA and CDR2 YSYEKL. Written as DNA, the CDR3 is TGCGCCAGCAGCCAAAGGGTCCCCTCGGCCTACGAGCAGTACTTC. Residues: CASSQRVPSAYEQYF.

This clone was seen a single time. The chain couples TRBV7-9 to TRBJ1-3, with D possibly being TRBD1 (6 bases). With 3 bases removed from V and 0 bases from J, the gap between germline ends came to 9 bases. The germline V gene encodes CDR1 SEHNR and CDR2 FQNEAQ (reference sequence). The CDR3 consists of 15 residues. The CDR3 nucleotides read TGTGCCAGCAGCTTTCTCAGGGGCTCTGGAAACACCATATATTTT. This gives the protein CASSFLRGSGNTIYF. Supplemented by reference TRBV7-9 and TRBJ1-3, the full variable domain reads DTGVSQNPRHKITKRGQNVTFRCDPISEHNRLYWYRQTLGQGPEFLTYFQNEAQLEKSRLLSDRFSAERPKGSFSTLEIQRTEQGDSAMYLCASSFLRGSGNTIYFGEGSWLTVV.

The chain couples TRBV19 to TRBJ1-4; TRBD1 might be the D (6 bases). Deletions cut 6 bases from V and 4 bases from J, with 9 bases between. This CDR3 has 13 residues. The germline V gene has CDR1 LNHDA and CDR2 SQIVND (reference sequence). In DNA form, the CDR3 reads TGTGCCAGTAGGACAGGCCATAATGAAAAACTGTTTTTT. It specifies CASRTGHNEKLFF.

The gene calls are TRBV4-2 and TRBJ2-3, with D uncertain. The CDR3 covers 14 residues. Trimming took 0 bases from V and 2 from J, leaving 6 bases between them. Germline loops: CDR1 LGHNA, CDR2 YNFKEQ. The CDR3 is CASSQEIATDTQYF. CDR3 nucleotide sequence: TGTGCCAGCAGCCAAGAAATAGCCACAGATACGCAGTATTTT.

This clone was detected only once. The V call is TRBV27, the J call TRBJ1-5, with D possibly TRBD1 on 5 matching bases. The CDR3 is 14 amino acids. Trimming took off 2 bases at V and 7 bases at J, with 12 bases between the two ends. Germline assignment: CDR1 MNHEY and CDR2 SMNVEV (reference sequence). CDR3 DNA: TGTGCCAGCAGTTTAGCAGGGTGGGGGCAGCCCCAGCATTTT. This translates into CASSLAGWGQPQHF.

The rearrangement links TRBV19 to TRBJ1-2; unclear D gene. Trimming took 6 bases from V and 4 from J, leaving 12 bases between them. The CDR3 has 13 residues. Germline V gene sequence: CDR1 LNHDA, CDR2 SQIVND (reference sequence). In DNA, the CDR3 is TGTGCCAGTAGGGCCAGAGCTTCCTATGGCTACACCTTC. This gives the protein CASRARASYGYTF. Supplemented by reference TRBV19 and TRBJ1-2, the full variable domain reads DGGITQSPKYLFRKEGQNVTLSCEQNLNHDAMYWYRQDPGQGLRLIYYSQIVNDFQKGDIAEGYSVSREKKESFPLTVTSAQKNPTAFYLCASRARASYGYTFGSGTRLTVV.